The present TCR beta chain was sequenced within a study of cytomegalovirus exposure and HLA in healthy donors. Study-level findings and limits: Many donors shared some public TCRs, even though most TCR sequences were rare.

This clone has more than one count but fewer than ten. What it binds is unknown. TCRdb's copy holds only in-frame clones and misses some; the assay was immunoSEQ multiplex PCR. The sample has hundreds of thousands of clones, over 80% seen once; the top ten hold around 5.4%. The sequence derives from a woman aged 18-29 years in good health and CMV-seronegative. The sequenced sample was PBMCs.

CDR3 sequence reads: CASRHRTGGIYGYTF. The CDR3 bases are TGTGCCAGTAGGCATAGGACAGGGGGAATCTATGGCTACACCTTC. The rearrangement links TRBV19 to TRBJ1-2, with TRBD1 identical over 10 bases. The germline V gene encodes CDR1 LNHDA and CDR2 SQIVND (reference sequence). The CDR3 has 15 amino acids. With 6 bases clipped from V and 4 bases from J, the junction kept 8 bases outside the gene matches. Together with reference TRBV19 and TRBJ1-2, the CDR3 gives the full variable domain: DGGITQSPKYLFRKEGQNVTLSCEQNLNHDAMYWYRQDPGQGLRLIYYSQIVNDFQKGDIAEGYSVSREKKESFPLTVTSAQKNPTAFYLCASRHRTGGIYGYTFGSGTRLTVV.